The subject of this entry is one TCR beta chain. Germline lookup yields CDR1 SGHKS and CDR2 YYEKEE (reference sequence). Between the trimmed V and J ends, which lost 4 bases and 3 bases, there was a span of 7 bases. CDR3 length: 12 residues. Assay used: immunoSEQ multiplex PCR; TCRdb lists only in-frame clones, some missing. Of some 260,000 clones in the sample, 70% to 90% were seen once. This entry comes from a study of blood T cell repertoires in COVID-19. The wider study: The analysed material was cDNA or gDNA that came from T cells, B-cell-depleted T cells, or PBMCs.

The sequence came from an elderly man with acute or convalescent COVID-19. The V call is TRBV5-5, the J call TRBJ1-1; no clear D gene. The sample taken for sequencing was peripheral blood. The CDR3 region has the DNA TGTGCCAGCAGCCCGAGGGACACTGAAGCTTTCTTT. Its protein product is CASSPRDTEAFF. Filled out from reference TRBV5-5 and TRBJ1-1, the complete variable domain reads DAGVTQSPTHLIKTRGQQVTLRCSPISGHKSVSWYQQVLGQGPQFIFQYYEKEERGRGNFPDRFSARQFPNYSSELNVNALLLGDSALYLCASSPRDTEAFFGQGTRLTVV.